Presented here are 23 T cell receptor beta chains from one specimen sequenced in a study of T cell responses to AZD1222 COVID-19 vaccine. TCRdb's table, derived via immunoSEQ multiplex PCR, lists solely in-frame clones and lacks some. This sample has around 70,000 clones, with around nine tenths found just once. Sequencing was performed on peripheral blood, taken on day 0 of AZD1222 vaccination. These receptors were taken from an adult in good health.

The J gene is TRBJ2-7, the V gene TRBV7-9, with TRBD1 matching over 9 bases. The J segment lost 1 base and the V segment lost 2 bases, leaving 6 bases of the junction unmatched. Germline values: CDR1 SEHNR, CDR2 FQNEAQ (reference sequence). The CDR3 runs 16 residues. CDR3 protein: CASSLTGTGYSYEQYF. The CDR3 DNA reads TGTGCCAGCAGCTTAACCGGGACAGGGTATTCCTACGAGCAGTACTTC.

V usage is TRBV9 and J usage is TRBJ2-1; tentative D call: TRBD2 (6 bases). The CDR3 covers 15 residues. Germline CDR1 is SGDLS and CDR2 is YYNGEE. V lost 4 bases, J lost 0 bases, and 11 bases lay in between. Here the CDR3 reads CASSPGGSSYNEQFF. The CDR3 nucleotides are TGTGCCAGCAGCCCCGGGGGTAGCTCCTACAATGAGCAGTTCTTC. The variable domain in full, with the rest retrieved from reference TRBV9 and TRBJ2-1, is DSGVTQTPKHLITATGQRVTLRCSPRSGDLSVYWYQQSLDQGLQFLIQYYNGEERAKGNILERFSAQQFPDLHSELNLSSLELGDSALYFCASSPGGSSYNEQFFGPGTRLTVL.

This clone has only a few counts. The V gene is TRBV5-4, the J gene TRBJ2-1; 11 positions agree with TRBD2. Germline assignment: CDR1 SGHNT and CDR2 YYREEE (reference sequence). CDR3 size: 13 residues. V lost 4 bases, J lost 10 bases, and 4 bases stayed unmatched. The CDR3 region is CASSRGLAVEQFF. CDR3 nucleotides: TGTGCCAGCAGCCGGGGACTAGCGGTCGAGCAGTTCTTC.

This clone has just one count. The chain joins TRBV6-1 to TRBJ1-4; TRBD1 is a possible D gene (5 bases). Germline V gene sequence: CDR1 MNHNS, CDR2 SASEGT. The CDR3 has 16 residues. V lost 4 bases and J lost 0, with 12 bases in between. The CDR3 bases are TGTGCCAGCAGTGTGGAGGGGACTGCAACTAATGAAAAACTGTTTTTT. Its translation: CASSVEGTATNEKLFF.

The chain has TRBV19 and TRBJ1-4, with TRBD1 matching 10 bases. V was pared by 5 bases and J by 7 bases, with 4 bases of the junction left unmatched. Germline V CDR1 and CDR2: LNHDA, SQIVND (reference sequence). The CDR3 loop spans 14 amino acids. The CDR3 here is CASSDRGRGEKLFF. For the CDR3, the DNA is TGTGCCAGTAGTGACAGGGGGCGCGGTGAAAAACTGTTTTTT.

The chain combines TRBV5-5 with TRBJ1-1; D remains unclear. Germline V gene sequence: CDR1 SGHKS, CDR2 YYEKEE (reference sequence). The CDR3 is made up of 15 amino acids. Trimming removed 1 base from V and 0 bases from J, with 10 bases in between. CDR3 nucleotide sequence: TGTGCCAGCAGCTTGTCATGGGCCATGAACACTGAAGCTTTCTTT. Its translation: CASSLSWAMNTEAFF. Filled out from reference TRBV5-5 and TRBJ1-1, the complete variable domain reads DAGVTQSPTHLIKTRGQQVTLRCSPISGHKSVSWYQQVLGQGPQFIFQYYEKEERGRGNFPDRFSARQFPNYSSELNVNALLLGDSALYLCASSLSWAMNTEAFFGQGTRLTVV.

The chain recombines TRBV19 with TRBJ1-3; possibly TRBD1 for D (5 bases). Germline CDR1 reads LNHDA; CDR2 reads SQIVND (reference sequence). The V end lost 5 bases, the J end lost 0 bases, and 14 bases lay between the germline ends. This CDR3 is built from 16 residues. CDR3 sequence (DNA): TGTGCCAGTAGTCCATCGGGACTCCTCTCTGGAAACACCATATATTTT. Protein: CASSPSGLLSGNTIYF.

V is TRBV7-9 and J is TRBJ1-2; tentative D call: TRBD1 (5 bases). Germline V CDR1 and CDR2: SEHNR, FQNEAQ (reference sequence). The CDR3 is made up of 13 amino acids. Trimming took 1 base from V and 4 from J, leaving 7 bases between them. The CDR3 protein is CASSLGGVYGYTF. The CDR3 DNA reads as TGTGCCAGCAGCTTAGGAGGGGTCTATGGCTACACCTTC.

This rearrangement joins TRBV6-1 to TRBJ1-6; D gene uncertain. Between the trimmed V and J ends, which lost 1 base and 12 bases, there was a span of 10 bases. Germline values: CDR1 MNHNS, CDR2 SASEGT. The CDR3 is 13 residues long. This CDR3 is CASSEGGFLPLHF. The CDR3 DNA is TGTGCCAGCAGTGAAGGAGGCTTTTTACCCCTCCACTTT.

V usage is TRBV28 and J usage is TRBJ2-1; D is possibly TRBD1 (6 bases). The CDR3 is 18 residues long. Between the trimmed V and J ends, which lost 1 base and 1 base, there was a span of 17 bases. CDR1 is MDHEN, CDR2 SYDVKM, per germline. The CDR3 DNA is TGTGCCAGCAGTTTATCAGGGTGGGGACAATCGTCCTACAATGAGCAGTTCTTC. Encoded protein: CASSLSGWGQSSYNEQFF.

This chain connects TRBV5-1 to TRBJ2-7, with D maybe TRBD1 (6 bases). The CDR3 is 16 residues long. The ends were cut back, 1 base at V and 4 bases at J, with 18 bases in the middle. In germline, CDR1 is SGHRS, CDR2 YFSETQ. As DNA, the CDR3 is TGCGCCAGCAGCTTGATTTTGACAGGCGACCCTTACGAGCAGTACTTC. Residues: CASSLILTGDPYEQYF.

The chain is built from TRBV28 and TRBJ1-1; D gene ambiguous. V dropped 6 bases and J dropped 2 bases, with 4 bases sitting between them. Germline V gives CDR1 MDHEN, CDR2 SYDVKM. The CDR3 spans 11 residues. CDR3 sequence reads: CASRGNTEAFF. The DNA of the CDR3 is TGTGCCAGCAGGGGTAACACTGAAGCTTTCTTT.

The gene calls are TRBV20-1 and TRBJ2-4; D call uncertain. CDR3 length equals 11 residues. Germline V gene data show CDR1 as DFQATT and CDR2 as SNEGSKA (reference sequence). The V end was cut by 3 bases, the J end by 6 bases, with 6 bases between. CDR3 protein: CSASRGNIQYF. As DNA, the CDR3 is TGCAGTGCTAGTCGTGGAAACATTCAGTACTTC.

The chain uses TRBV4-2 and TRBJ1-5; no reliable D call. Germline-derived CDR1 and CDR2 are LGHNA and YNFKEQ. Between the trimmed V and J ends, which lost 0 bases and 7 bases, there was a span of 10 bases. The CDR3 has 14 amino acids. The CDR3 spells CASSQEKGWQPQHF. The CDR3 DNA sequence: TGTGCCAGCAGCCAAGAGAAGGGTTGGCAGCCCCAGCATTTT.

This chain joins TRBV25-1 and TRBJ2-1; D is possibly TRBD1 (5 bases). Germline lookup yields CDR1 MGHDK and CDR2 SYGVNS. Trimming took 3 bases from V and 2 from J, leaving 17 bases between them. This CDR3 has 17 residues. CDR3 bases: TGTGCCAGCAGTGACGTGTCAGGGCGCCCCACCTACAATGAGCAGTTCTTC. Protein sequence: CASSDVSGRPTYNEQFF.

This clone was detected once. This chain connects TRBV28 to TRBJ2-3; a possible D gene is TRBD2 (6 bases). This CDR3 has 16 amino acids. The V end was cut by 6 bases, the J end by 1 base, with 17 bases between. Germline V gene sequence: CDR1 MDHEN, CDR2 SYDVKM. CDR3 bases: TGTGCCAGCAGCGAAAGCAGCGGGCGGGGCACAGATACGCAGTATTTT. Translated, it gives CASSESSGRGTDTQYF. Using reference TRBV28 and TRBJ2-3 for the parts outside the CDR3, the full variable domain is DVKVTQSSRYLVKRTGEKVFLECVQDMDHENMFWYRQDPGLGLRLIYFSYDVKMKEKGDIPEGYSVSREKKERFSLILESASTNQTSMYLCASSESSGRGTDTQYFGPGTRLTVL.

This clone was seen once. The gene calls are TRBV23-1 and TRBJ1-2, with D perhaps matching TRBD1 (5 bases). TRBV23-1 is placed among ORFs of uncertain function. V was shortened by 0 bases and J by 5 bases, with 19 bases between the two germline ends. This CDR3 is 17 amino acids long. The CDR3, as DNA: TGCGCCAGCAGTCAATCGATGCGGAGACCTAAGGGGTATGGCTACACCTTC. Its translation: CASSQSMRRPKGYGYTF.

V gene TRBV6-5 combines with J gene TRBJ2-1; 11 bases fit TRBD2. The V gene's germline CDR1 is MNHEY and CDR2 SVGAGI. The CDR3 extends over 15 amino acids. With 6 bases clipped from V and 3 bases from J, the junction kept 4 bases outside the gene matches. The CDR3 DNA sequence: TGTGCCAGCAGCACTACTAGCGGGAGCTACAATGAGCAGTTCTTC. Protein sequence: CASSTTSGSYNEQFF.

This clone showed up just a few times. The rearrangement uses TRBV5-5 and TRBJ1-2; perhaps TRBD1 as D (5 bases). The V gene's germline CDR1 is SGHKS and CDR2 YYEKEE (reference sequence). Trimming stripped 0 bases from V and 4 bases from J, with 13 bases between. The CDR3 consists of 15 residues. The CDR3, as DNA: TGTGCCAGCAGCTTGGAGGCCAGGGCGGGCTATGGCTACACCTTC. The encoded protein is CASSLEARAGYGYTF.

The chain is built from TRBV10-3 and TRBJ2-7, with 7 bases identical to TRBD1. Germline trimming cut 2 bases from V and 6 bases from J; bases unmatched to any gene: 7. Germline V lookup: CDR1 ENHRY, CDR2 SYGVKD. The CDR3 covers 14 residues. The CDR3 DNA is TGTGCCATCAGTGAGGAACAGGGGTTCGGCGAGCAGTACTTC. Protein: CAISEEQGFGEQYF.

V is TRBV10-2 and J is TRBJ2-1; 7 bases are shared with TRBD2. Looked up from germline, CDR1 is WSHSY and CDR2 is SAAADI. The CDR3 has 14 residues. J was trimmed by 2 bases and V by 2 bases; bases with no gene match: 0. The CDR3: CASSEREAYNEQFF. The CDR3 DNA follows: TGCGCCAGCAGTGAGCGGGAGGCCTACAATGAGCAGTTCTTC.

The chain combines TRBV7-2 with TRBJ2-1; a weak D match, TRBD2 (5 bases). Per germline, CDR1 SGHTA and CDR2 FQGNSA. The CDR3 extends over 14 amino acids. V dropped 5 bases and J dropped 4 bases, with 12 bases sitting between them. As DNA, the CDR3 is TGTGCCAGCAGCCCCTCGAGGGATTACAATGAGCAGTTCTTC. Its protein is CASSPSRDYNEQFF.

In DNA, the CDR3 is TGTGCCAGCAGCGTTAGTGGTGGCGGGACCGACTACGAGCAGTACTTC. This encodes CASSVSGGGTDYEQYF. The rearrangement uses TRBV11-2 and TRBJ2-7, with D tentatively TRBD2 (6 bases). The CDR3 totals 16 residues. Between the trimmed V and J ends, which lost 5 bases and 3 bases, there was a span of 20 bases. Germline loops: CDR1 SGHAT, CDR2 FQNNGV.